This TCR beta chain was recorded in a study of follicular helper T cells after annual influenza vaccination (TCRdb year 2017). About the investigation overall: After each seasonal influenza vaccination, blood samples were collected on days 0, 7 and 28. One week after vaccination, a second recruited cohort of approximately 11 subjects (Table S1) displayed a similar ICOS+CD38+ cTfh response. Multi-year samples were available for six subjects, with four spanning two vaccination seasons and two spanning three seasons. Some subjects were followed across successive annual vaccinations spanning the 2013-2014, 2014-2015 and 2015-2016 seasons to study recall of cTfh clones. The 2013-2014 samples were cryopreserved, while the 2015 samples were processed right after collection. Beyond this particular receptor, the publication reports: Day 7 ICOS+CD38+ clones were most often found later in ICOS-CD38- cTfh, suggesting that subset may serve as a memory reservoir. ICOS+CD38+ cTfh clonality correlated with the frequency of that population, and its change correlated with the change in circulating plasmablast frequency. Successive annual vaccinations recalled a recurrent oligoclonal ICOS+CD38+ cTfh response that contained tetramer and AIM influenza-specific clonotypes. When influenza clone enrichment was assessed, the possibility that the much larger non-cTfh compartments were undersampled could not be excluded. Rare clonotypes could not be sampled because productive TCRB sequences were recovered from only about 9.5-21% of the analyzed cells.

The sample's time point label is to be understood as: 2014-2015 season, pre-vaccination. Adults received seasonal inactivated influenza vaccine (Fluvarix), and TCRB sequencing tracked sorted blood CD4 subsets before and after vaccination. To be eligible, subjects had to be community-dwelling and could not have received an influenza vaccine during the previous 6 months. Exclusions included influenza vaccine contraindications, substance abuse, HIV/AIDS, active malignancy, immunomodulatory medication and active illness such as respiratory infection. Per time point, between roughly 35 and 100 mL of blood was sampled. Ficoll-Paque PLUS or SepMate separation was used to isolate PBMC. As a non-Tfh comparison subset, CXCR5- memory CD4 T cells were sorted. Before DNA extraction, cell subsets were sorted from PBMC on a BD FACS Aria. Per the germline V gene, SGHRS is the CDR1 and YFSETQ is the CDR2. Unmatched junction bases come to 5, with V trimmed by 2 bases and J by 4 bases. The CDR3 holds 17 amino acids from the cysteine to the phenylalanine. Only the CDR3 DNA stays, 51 bases, in frame from base 1.

A word on this clone: It has no known antigen specificity. Per-base qualities were not stored, and no clone one base away is much larger.

The library was built by means of the immunoSEQ multiplex PCR assay. Adaptive Biotechnologies handled the TCRB amplification, library preparation, sequencing and preliminary bioinformatics at Survey level resolution. On the authors' methods: Clonality was calculated in R as 1 minus normalized Shannon entropy, and the Gini index was calculated with the R package ineq. Overlap score was defined as the summed counts of shared sequences divided by the total counts of all sequences in both compared samples. The significance of shared clonotypes was tested with Fisher's exact test, assuming a theoretical repertoire of 10^7 TCRB sequences. TCRdb took this table from immuneACCESS and kept in-frame rearrangements with V and J called. Such tables lack part of the clones; where checked against another copy, unresolved V genes explain under half of the gap, and the rest is unexplained. V and J calls and clone size come straight from that table; D and trimming were deduced from the DNA. The sample includes approximately 12,000 clones, with approximately 78% observed a single time. The ten largest account for 0.4% to 0.55% of the sample.

This sequence originates from an adult who received the influenza vaccine. The rearranged segments are TRBV5-1 and TRBJ2-6, with TRBD2 identical over 11 junction bases. This material consisted of CXCR5- memory CD4+ T cells sorted from blood, taken on the day of influenza vaccination. The intended sense of this specimen's cell subset or site label: CXCR5- memory CD4 T cells. The CDR3 is CASSFSGGASGANVLTF. The nucleotides read TGCGCCAGCAGCTTTAGCGGGGGGGCATCAGGGGCCAACGTCCTGACTTTC.